Listed here are 21 T cell receptor beta chains from one sample, sequenced in a study of cytomegalovirus exposure and HLA in healthy donors (TCRdb year 2017). The library was generated by the immunoSEQ multiplex PCR assay. A mixture of 60 forward primers for TCR Vbeta segments and 13 reverse primers for TCR Jbeta segments was used in the multiplex PCR. Not all clones reach the TCRdb copy of this immuneACCESS table, which keeps in-frame sequences only. Checked studies attribute under half of the gap to unresolved V genes and leave the rest unexplained. For this sample there are tens of thousands of clones; around 80% appear just once. The leading ten clones occupy around 25% of the sample. Input material: PBMCs. These receptor sequences come from a woman in her forties in good health and CMV-seropositive.

This clone appeared once. The V call is TRBV18, the J call TRBJ2-7, with D possibly matching TRBD2 (6 bases). CDR3 size: 13 residues. V lost 3 bases, J lost 5 bases, and 11 bases lay in between. Germline lookup yields CDR1 KGHSH and CDR2 LQKENI. As DNA, the CDR3 is TGTGCCAGCTCACCGGCTAGCGAGGACGAGCAGTACTTC. It is translated as CASSPASEDEQYF.

The chain links TRBV7-2 to TRBJ1-5, with D tentatively TRBD1 (5 bases). Per germline, CDR1 SGHTA and CDR2 FQGNSA. V lost 5 bases and J 0 bases, leaving 11 bases between the germline ends. CDR3 size: 15 residues. The CDR3 reads CASSDGTVSNQPQHF. CDR3 sequence (DNA): TGTGCCAGCAGCGATGGGACTGTTAGCAATCAGCCCCAGCATTTT.

This rearrangement joins TRBV5-1 to TRBJ2-3; D gene unclear. There are 13 residues in the CDR3. Deletions cut 3 bases from V and 0 bases from J, with 5 bases between. The germline V gene has CDR1 SGHRS and CDR2 YFSETQ. The DNA of the CDR3 is TGCGCCAGCAGCTCCCCTAGCACAGATACGCAGTATTTT. Protein product: CASSSPSTDTQYF.

The J gene is TRBJ2-5, the V gene TRBV5-6; TRBD1 agrees at 10 bases. Per the germline V gene, CDR1 is SGHDT and CDR2 is YYEEEE. There are 15 residues in the CDR3. The V segment lost 4 bases and the J segment 5 bases; nucleotides outside the gene matches: 8. CDR3 sequence (DNA): TGTGCCAGCAGCCCCCCGGGACAGGGGTTCGAGACCCAGTACTTC. It yields the protein CASSPPGQGFETQYF. Supplemented by reference TRBV5-6 and TRBJ2-5, the full variable domain reads DAGVTQSPTHLIKTRGQQVTLRCSPKSGHDTVSWYQQALGQGPQFIFQYYEEEERQRGNFPDRFSGHQFPNYSSELNVNALLLGDSALYLCASSPPGQGFETQYFGPGTRLLVL.

V and J are TRBV6-5 and TRBJ2-7; 8 bases are a match to TRBD2. The CDR3 is 15 residues long. Germline values: CDR1 MNHEY, CDR2 SVGAGI. The V gene end was trimmed by 5 bases and the J gene end by 2 bases; junction bases not matched to a gene: 8. This CDR3 reads CASSAVQRGTYEQYF. In DNA form, the CDR3 reads TGTGCCAGCAGTGCTGTCCAGCGGGGGACCTACGAGCAGTACTTC.

This chain uses TRBV6-6 with TRBJ1-5; TRBD1 agrees at 7 bases. Unmatched junction bases numbered 8, after V lost 7 bases and J lost 5 bases. The CDR3 is 14 residues long. Germline V CDR1 and CDR2: MNHNY, SVGAGI (reference sequence). The CDR3 DNA follows: TGTGCCAGCACTAGACAGGGTTGGGATCAGCCCCAGCATTTT. Translated: CASTRQGWDQPQHF.

This sequence joins TRBV6-6 and TRBJ2-1, with 9 bases aligning to TRBD1. Germline V CDR1 and CDR2: MNHNY, SVGAGI (reference sequence). The CDR3 totals 13 residues. Losses at the gene ends were 6 bases for V and 9 bases for J; bases not matched to a gene: 6. This CDR3 reads CASRWDRVAEQFF. CDR3 in DNA: TGTGCCAGCAGGTGGGACAGGGTGGCTGAGCAGTTCTTC.

V usage is TRBV30 and J usage is TRBJ2-1; TRBD1 agrees at 7 bases. This CDR3 has 15 residues. Germline V gene data show CDR1 as GTSNPN and CDR2 as SVGIG (reference sequence). Unmatched junction bases numbered 7, after V lost 3 bases and J lost 2 bases. The DNA for the CDR3 is TGTGCCTGGAGGGAGACAGGGCTGACCTACAATGAGCAGTTCTTC. Protein: CAWRETGLTYNEQFF.

V is TRBV5-1 and J is TRBJ1-3; perhaps TRBD1 as D (6 bases). CDR3 length: 16 residues. The V and J ends lost 4 bases and 4 bases respectively, with 18 bases between them. The germline gives CDR1 SGHRS, CDR2 YFSETQ. CDR3 region: CASSATGSAEGNTIYF. CDR3 in DNA: TGCGCCAGCAGCGCCACAGGGTCTGCGGAAGGAAACACCATATATTTT.

V gene TRBV5-6 combines with J gene TRBJ2-5, with D unclear. The J call may be wrong; the DNA end is better matched by TRBJ2-7. Looked up from germline, CDR1 is SGHDT and CDR2 is YYEEEE. There are 15 residues in the CDR3. This CDR3 is CASSRPAGVSYEQYF. The CDR3 DNA is TGTGCCAGCAGCCGTCCAGCCGGAGTCTCCTACGAGCAGTACTTC.

This chain joins TRBV2 and TRBJ2-3; 9 bases map to TRBD2. The CDR3 length is 16 residues. Per germline, CDR1 SNHLY and CDR2 FYNNEI. The J segment lost 4 bases and the V segment lost 3 bases, leaving 8 bases of the junction unmatched. Here the CDR3 reads CASSDLGGGDADTQYF. Here the CDR3 DNA reads TGTGCCAGCAGTGATTTAGGCGGGGGGGACGCAGATACGCAGTATTTT. Full variable domain (remainder filled in from reference TRBV2 and TRBJ2-3): EPEVTQTPSHQVTQMGQEVILRCVPISNHLYFYWYRQILGQKVEFLVSFYNNEISEKSEIFDDQFSVERPDGSNFTLKIRSTKLEDSAMYFCASSDLGGGDADTQYFGPGTRLTVL.

V gene TRBV27 combines with J gene TRBJ1-1; D might be TRBD1 (5 bases). The CDR3 sequence is 15 residues long. With 6 bases removed from V and 0 bases from J, the gap between germline ends came to 14 bases. The germline V gene has CDR1 MNHEY and CDR2 SMNVEV (reference sequence). The CDR3 region is CASRKMGQLNTEAFF. The CDR3 bases are TGTGCCAGCAGGAAGATGGGGCAGTTGAACACTGAAGCTTTCTTT.

This rearrangement joins TRBV7-9 to TRBJ2-3, with 9 nucleotides matching TRBD2. CDR1 and CDR2 (germline): SEHNR, FQNEAQ (reference sequence). The V gene end was trimmed by 3 bases and the J gene end by 0 bases; junction bases not matched to a gene: 4. The CDR3 spans 16 residues. The DNA of the CDR3 is TGTGCCAGCAGCTTGGGCGGGGGGGCTAGCACAGATACGCAGTATTTT. Residues: CASSLGGGASTDTQYF.

A single count supports this clone. At the DNA level, this CDR3 is encoded by other sequences in the same sample as well. V gene TRBV4-1 combines with J gene TRBJ1-1; D possibly corresponds to TRBD1 (6 bases). This CDR3 spans 16 amino acids. Looked up from germline, CDR1 is MGHRA and CDR2 is YSYEKL. V was shortened by 0 bases and J by 5 bases, with 16 bases between the two germline ends. Here the CDR3 DNA reads TGCGCCAGCAGCCAAGATTATGGGGGCTTGAGTACTGAAGCTTTCTTT. Translation gives CASSQDYGGLSTEAFF.

This clone was seen just once. The rearrangement joins TRBV9 to TRBJ1-3; tentative D call: TRBD1 (6 bases). The germline CDR1 and CDR2 sequences are SGDLS and YYNGEE. The CDR3 covers 14 residues. The V and J ends lost 4 bases and 4 bases respectively, with 12 bases between them. CDR3 residues: CASSPYQGGNTIYF. CDR3 in DNA: TGTGCCAGCAGCCCATACCAGGGGGGAAACACCATATATTTT.

V and J are TRBV6-5 and TRBJ1-2, with TRBD1 matching over 9 bases. Trimming at V came to 10 bases and at J to 8 bases, leaving 11 bases not matched to a gene. The germline gives CDR1 MNHEY, CDR2 SVGAGI. This CDR3 has 13 residues. CDR3 DNA sequence: TGTGCCACCCTTGTACAGGGGGCCGGGGGCTACACCTTC. Its protein is CATLVQGAGGYTF.

CDR3 sequence: CASEAGRAKNIQYF. The CDR3 DNA reads TGTGCCAGCGAGGCAGGGAGGGCCAAAAACATTCAGTACTTC. The chain joins TRBV5-6 to TRBJ2-4; possibly TRBD2 for D (6 bases). The CDR3 spans 14 residues. The V and J ends lost 7 bases and 1 base respectively, with 12 bases between them. CDR1 SGHDT and CDR2 YYEEEE come from the germline V gene.

This clone was seen once. V usage is TRBV30 and J usage is TRBJ1-6; 7 bases agree with TRBD1. The germline V gene encodes CDR1 GTSNPN and CDR2 SVGIG (reference sequence). V shed 3 bases and J 8 bases; nucleotides not matched to a gene: 1. The CDR3 has 12 residues. Here the CDR3 reads CAWRQGHSPLHF. The CDR3 coding sequence is TGTGCCTGGAGACAGGGGCATTCACCCCTCCACTTT. Together with reference TRBV30 and TRBJ1-6, the CDR3 gives the full variable domain: SQTIHQWPATLVQPVGSPLSLECTVEGTSNPNLYWYRQAAGRGLQLLFYSVGIGQISSEVPQNLSASRPQDRQFILSSKKLLLSDSGFYLCAWRQGHSPLHFGNGTRLTVT.

This clone has just one count. The chain carries TRBV25-1 and TRBJ2-1; 7 bases align to TRBD2. The V gene end was trimmed by 8 bases and the J gene end by 1 base; junction bases not matched to a gene: 5. This CDR3 region has 14 residues. The germline V gene has CDR1 MGHDK and CDR2 SYGVNS. The CDR3 loop reads CASGEGSSYNEQFF. As DNA, the CDR3 is TGTGCCAGCGGGGAGGGTTCGTCCTACAATGAGCAGTTCTTC.

This clone has just a few counts. The rearrangement uses TRBV6-1 and TRBJ1-1; D is possibly TRBD1 (6 bases). The CDR3 runs 12 residues. The V gene lost 6 bases and the J gene lost 11 bases, with 16 bases spanning the gap. Looked up from germline, CDR1 is MNHNS and CDR2 is SASEGT. The CDR3 bases are TGTGCCAGCAGCGATAGACAGGTTAGCGCTTTCTTT. Its protein is CASSDRQVSAFF.

This rearrangement joins TRBV30 to TRBJ1-3, with D perhaps matching TRBD1 (5 bases). This CDR3 spans 13 amino acids. Trimming removed 4 bases at V and 2 bases at J, with 9 bases between. Germline CDR1 is GTSNPN and CDR2 is SVGIG (reference sequence). The CDR3: CAWTGLTGNTIYF. CDR3 nucleotide sequence: TGTGCCTGGACAGGGTTAACTGGAAACACCATATATTTT.